Sequencing of this T cell receptor (beta chain) was carried out in a study of blood T cell repertoires in COVID-19. The authors' processing: Amplification from reference gene primers served as the basis for estimated nucleated cell counts. Using immunoSEQ multiplex PCR, the repertoire was profiled, and TCRdb retains in-frame clones only, with some absent. Clone size and V and J calls were adopted from that table, with D and trimming inferred from the DNA. The sample shows roughly 340,000 clones, about 93% of them seen only once. Sample: peripheral blood. The receptor comes from a woman aged 18-29 years who had recovered from COVID-19.

The CDR3: CASSESEPQHF. CDR3 bases: TGTGCCAGCAGTGAATCAGAGCCCCAGCATTTT. The chain has TRBV2 and TRBJ1-5; D is unclear. The CDR3 spans 11 residues. The germline V gene has CDR1 SNHLY and CDR2 FYNNEI. V dropped 2 bases and J dropped 8 bases, with 4 bases sitting between them.